The present entry profiles one T cell receptor beta chain with its context. The repertoire was sequenced with immunoSEQ multiplex PCR; TCRdb's copy has only in-frame clones and lacks some. The sample holds 200,000 or so clones; about 82% are singletons and the top ten take roughly 5.1%. Trimming cost V 5 bases and J 12 bases, with 23 bases left between them. The CDR3 sequence is 15 residues long. Germline V gene lookup returns CDR1 SEHNR and CDR2 FQNEAQ (reference sequence). These data are taken from a study of blood T cell repertoires in COVID-19. The receptor comes from a woman aged 25 to 39 with acute or convalescent COVID-19. The chain couples TRBV7-9 to TRBJ2-1; a weak D match, TRBD2 (5 bases). The source material was peripheral blood. CDR3 bases: TGTGCCAGCAGCCCCCCGCCAACTAGTCGGGCGGTGCAGTTCTTC. Translating it yields CASSPPPTSRAVQFF.